This TCR beta chain was found in a study of blood T cell repertoires in COVID-19 (TCRdb year 2020). A note on the overall study: Samples from collaborators originated in the United States, Italy and Spain and spanned both the acute and convalescent phases of COVID-19. The material from the prospective study consisted of cDNA or gDNA derived from T cells, B-cell-depleted T cells, or PBMCs. Subjects who had been exposed to COVID-19, were actively infected with it, or had recovered from it provided the deeply sampled blood TCRbeta repertoires that made up the dataset. The repertoires were made available in a free public database intended to serve as a resource for research on the immune response to SARS-CoV-2. Samples came from the ongoing ImmuneRACE study (first 160 participants) plus 1,254 subjects from 6 global collaborators. The sample metadata nearly always contained a de-identified subject ID, COVID-19 status, age in years and sex. Where available, HLA class I and class II types were taken from metadata supplied by the sample provider and were not determined by assay-based typing. Paper-wide results and their limitations: Clinical and demographic metadata were provided uncurated, with the amount varying by source and participant.

This clone was counted once. This receptor's antigen is unknown. Base quality data are lacking; no much larger clone is found one base away. One collaborating source in Seattle enrolled patients while the patients were actively infected and followed the patients over time throughout the course of disease. Whole blood was collected in K2EDTA tubes by collaborating institutions according to the institutions' own protocols. For TCRbeta analysis, collaborator samples were shipped as frozen whole blood, as isolated PBMCs, or as DNA extracted from either sample type. TCRbeta CDR3 regions were amplified from genomic DNA by means of the immunoSEQ Assay, a bias-controlled multiplex PCR. The study's own analysis went as follows. The number of nucleated cells in each sample was estimated by amplification of reference gene primers within the assay. To quantify the absolute abundance of each unique TCRbeta CDR3 rearrangement, sequence reads were collapsed and filtered. For each sample, productive Simpson clonality was calculated as the square root of Simpson's diversity index over productive rearrangements. Here the immuneACCESS table is served through TCRdb, limited to in-frame sequences with V and J called. Missing clones are a known gap in these copies; in checked studies unresolved V genes cover under half, and the rest lacks a known reason. The D gene and trimming were derived from the DNA, and the V and J assignments and clone size from that table. This sample comprises some 260,000 clones, 80% to 90% of them detected only once. The ten top clones hold about a tenth of the sample.

Cut back by 5 bases and 2 bases, the V and J ends lie 7 bases apart. The germline V gene encodes CDR1 MDHEN and CDR2 SYDVKM. There are 13 amino acids in the CDR3, from cysteine to phenylalanine inclusive. Only the CDR3 part of the read is kept: 39 bases, read in frame from the first base. The sequenced sample was peripheral blood. The rearranged segments are TRBV28 and TRBJ1-3, with the D segment identity uncertain. This clonotype was sampled from a woman aged 65 to 85 with COVID-19, enrolled during active disease. The DNA reads TGTGCCAGCAGTATCGGGGCTGGAAACACCATATATTTT. It encodes CASSIGAGNTIYF.